Listed here is a single T cell receptor (beta chain). This specimen comes from a study of identical twins. TCRdb re-derived calls from the 5' RACE reads in MiXCR, one entry per CDR3 protein. The sample carries more than 350,000 distinct CDR3 sequences, around 9.7% recorded once. The CDR3 loop spans 16 amino acids. Trimming removed 3 bases from V and 6 bases from J, with 17 bases in between. Germline assignment: CDR1 LNHDA and CDR2 SQIVND (reference sequence). The TCR sequence derives from a woman aged 45-65 years in good health. The chain links TRBV19 to TRBJ2-2, with TRBD2 as a possible D gene (6 bases). Input material: naive T cells sorted from blood. CDR3 nucleotide sequence: TGTGCCAGTAGTATTCCCCAGGGAGGTTCTCCCGGGGAGCTGTTTTTT. Its translation is CASSIPQGGSPGELFF.